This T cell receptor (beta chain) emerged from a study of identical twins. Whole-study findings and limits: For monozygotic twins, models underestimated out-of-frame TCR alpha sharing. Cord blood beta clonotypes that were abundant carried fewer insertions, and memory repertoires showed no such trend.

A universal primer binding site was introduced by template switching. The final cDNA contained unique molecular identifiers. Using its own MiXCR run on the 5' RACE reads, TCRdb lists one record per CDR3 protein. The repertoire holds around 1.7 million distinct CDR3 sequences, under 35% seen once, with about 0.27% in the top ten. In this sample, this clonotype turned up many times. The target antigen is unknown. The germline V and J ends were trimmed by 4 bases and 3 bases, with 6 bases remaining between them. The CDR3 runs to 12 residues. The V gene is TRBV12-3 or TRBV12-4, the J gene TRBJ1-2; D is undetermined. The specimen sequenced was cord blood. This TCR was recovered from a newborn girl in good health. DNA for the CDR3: TGTGCCAGCAGTTCAAGGCACTATGGCTACACCTTC. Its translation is CASSSRHYGYTF.